These 5 T cell receptor beta chains came from one sample sequenced in a study of post-analysis software for immune sequencing data (dated by TCRdb to the mid-2010s). Results the study describes overall, beyond this receptor: Several TRBV segments, including TRBV5-6, TRBV5-1 and TRBV20-1, were significantly more frequent in patients than controls.

No antigen has been identified for these receptors. The protocol used for the library was PCR. Sequencing was performed on an Illumina HiSeq 2500. To reduce PCR and sequencing biases, unique molecular identifiers were incorporated into the TCR beta cDNA libraries. Using fastp trimming at Q25 and MiXCR clonotype assembly, TCRdb reanalyzed the public sequencing data and kept in-frame beta chains. All rows with the same CDR3 protein become a single entry with the most common DNA and genes. The sample profile shows 350,000 to 450,000 distinct CDR3 sequences; less than 40% of them were found once. Around an eighth of the sample is in the top ten clones. Specimen: blood. The receptors come from a girl aged 10 to 17 with multiple sclerosis.

This clonotype was recorded a few times. The rearrangement joins TRBV18 to TRBJ1-4; no clear D gene. This CDR3 has 15 residues. Trimming took off 3 bases at V and 0 bases at J, with 8 bases between the two ends. The V gene's germline CDR1 is KGHSH and CDR2 LQKENI. CDR3: CASSPERSTNEKLFF. CDR3 nucleotides: TGTGCCAGCTCACCTGAGAGATCAACTAATGAAAAACTGTTTTTT.

The chain combines TRBV12-3 or TRBV12-4 with TRBJ1-6, with 8 bases aligning to TRBD1. The CDR3 totals 14 residues. J lost 11 bases, V lost 7 bases, and 10 bases had no gene match. The CDR3 DNA is TGTGCCAGCACCGACGGACAGGGAGATCCACCCCTCCACTTT. This translates into CASTDGQGDPPLHF.

V and J are TRBV28 and TRBJ2-1; TRBD1 matches 7 bases. Germline CDR1 reads MDHEN; CDR2 reads SYDVKM. The CDR3 spans 15 residues. Unmatched junction bases numbered 4, after V lost 5 bases and J lost 0 bases. The CDR3 loop is CASSPDRLSYNEQFF. CDR3 DNA: TGTGCCAGCAGTCCGGACAGGCTCTCCTACAATGAGCAGTTCTTC. Full variable domain (remainder filled in from reference TRBV28 and TRBJ2-1): DVKVTQSSRYLVKRTGEKVFLECVQDMDHENMFWYRQDPGLGLRLIYFSYDVKMKEKGDIPEGYSVSREKKERFSLILESASTNQTSMYLCASSPDRLSYNEQFFGPGTRLTVL.

The rearrangement uses TRBV3-1 and TRBJ2-7; weak D call: TRBD2 (5 bases). The assigned J gene may be wrong: the sequence end matches TRBJ2-4 better. This CDR3 has 13 amino acids. Germline CDR1 reads LGHDT; CDR2 reads YNNKEL (reference sequence). Written as DNA, the CDR3 is TGTGCCAGCAGCCCCCGGCGGGCTAGCATTCAGTACTTC. It encodes CASSPRRASIQYF.

This clonotype has at least ten counts. This could be a read error, since a much larger clone is one nucleotide away. The rearrangement links TRBV7-2 to TRBJ2-1, with TRBD2 matching 14 bases. The junction had 3 bases not matched to a gene; V was cut back by 5 bases and J by 6 bases. The CDR3 runs 15 residues. CDR1 SGHTA and CDR2 FQGNSA come from the germline V gene. DNA for the CDR3: TGTGCCAGCAGCCACGGACTAGCGGGGGGCAATGAGCAGTTCTTC. Translated, it gives CASSHGLAGGNEQFF. Combining the CDR3 with reference TRBV7-2 and TRBJ2-1 gives the whole variable domain GAGVSQSPSNKVTEKGKDVELRCDPISGHTALYWYRQSLGQGLEFLIYFQGNSAPDKSGLPSDRFSAERTGGSVSTLTIQRTQQEDSAVYLCASSHGLAGGNEQFFGPGTRLTVL.